This TCR beta chain was captured in a study of blood T cell repertoires in COVID-19. From germline, CDR1 is MNHEY and CDR2 SMNVEV (reference sequence). The V and J ends lost 2 bases and 8 bases, in that order; junction bases with no gene match: 6. The CDR3 has 14 residues. The assay was immunoSEQ multiplex PCR, and TCRdb's table has in-frame clones only and misses some. Altogether roughly 170,000 clones are present, 70% to 80% being singletons, with the ten largest covering 17%. Assignment of participants to cohorts was predicated upon participant-reported clinical history. This TCR was sampled from a woman aged 45-59 years who had recovered from COVID-19. The chain is built from TRBV27 and TRBJ2-7, with TRBD1 identical over 10 bases. Sequencing input: PBMCs or T cells enriched from blood (not recorded which). The CDR3 sequence: CASSLKRGQGQQYF. As DNA, the CDR3 is TGTGCCAGCAGTTTAAAGAGGGGACAGGGGCAGCAGTACTTC.